The 8 T cell receptor beta chains below come from one sample, sequenced in a study of early T cells in non-severe SARS-CoV-2 infection. TCRdb itself ran the 5' RACE reads through MiXCR, one entry per CDR3 protein. The repertoire holds 75,000 to 80,000 distinct CDR3 sequences, with approximately 10% as singletons. This sample comprised whole blood, obtained at baseline. These receptors were obtained from an adult who was a healthcare worker with PCR-confirmed SARS-CoV-2 infection or an uninfected control (not recorded which).

The sample holds a few counts of this clonotype. The J gene is TRBJ1-6, the V gene TRBV29-1, with D possibly being TRBD1 (6 bases). The CDR3 covers 13 residues. Germline V gene sequence: CDR1 SQVTM, CDR2 ANQGSEA. The V end was cut by 6 bases, the J end by 7 bases, with 13 bases between. CDR3 sequence reads: CSVRTEANSPLHF. CDR3 coding DNA: TGCAGCGTCAGGACAGAGGCAAATTCACCCCTCCACTTT.

The rearrangement joins TRBV6-1 to TRBJ2-5; D may correspond to TRBD1 or TRBD2 (5 bases each). The CDR3 runs to 13 residues. CDR1 is MNHNS, CDR2 SASEGT, per germline. Trimming left V 8 bases short and J 5 bases short, with 15 bases between. The CDR3 DNA sequence: TGTGCCAGCTCAGGGCTAGCTCCGGAGACCCAGTACTTC. It codes for CASSGLAPETQYF.

This chain uses TRBV29-1 with TRBJ1-1, with 9 bases that match TRBD1. Germline values: CDR1 SQVTM, CDR2 ANQGSEA. V lost 7 bases and J lost 5; bases outside the gene matches: 8. The CDR3 runs to 13 residues. This chain's CDR3 is CSATWTGETEAFF. The DNA for the CDR3 is TGCAGCGCTACCTGGACAGGGGAAACTGAAGCTTTCTTT.

This clonotype has only a few counts. The CDR3 DNA reads as TGTGCTAGTGGGGGGACAGGGAGTAGCAATCAGCCCCAGCATTTT. It yields the protein CASGGTGSSNQPQHF. The chain carries TRBV12-5 and TRBJ1-5; 9 bases are shared with TRBD1. The CDR3 is made up of 15 amino acids. V lost 6 bases, J lost 0 bases, and 3 bases stayed unmatched. The germline gives CDR1 LGHNT, CDR2 FRNRAP.

There are a few counts of this clonotype. The genes are TRBV19 and TRBJ1-5; the D gene is possibly TRBD1 (5 bases). There are 15 residues in the CDR3. Germline V lookup: CDR1 LNHDA, CDR2 SQIVND (reference sequence). V shed 2 bases and J shed 1 base, with 9 bases lying between them. CDR3 region: CASSISGKSNQPQHF. DNA for the CDR3: TGTGCCAGTAGTATATCAGGGAAGAGCAATCAGCCCCAGCATTTT.

This clonotype was counted a few times. The genes are TRBV7-2 and TRBJ1-2; TRBD1 aligns across 7 bases. The CDR3 loop spans 13 amino acids. The V gene end was trimmed by 5 bases and the J gene end by 3 bases; junction bases not matched to a gene: 3. Germline CDR1 is SGHTA and CDR2 is FQGNSA. CDR3 sequence: CASSRDRDYGYTF. CDR3 in DNA: TGTGCCAGCAGCCGAGACAGGGACTATGGCTACACCTTC.

The chain links TRBV12-3 or TRBV12-4 to TRBJ1-1; D is possibly TRBD1 (5 bases). Trimming removed 4 bases at V and 6 bases at J, with 12 bases between. The CDR3 runs to 13 residues. CDR3 region: CASSSGTSSEAFF. In nucleotides, the CDR3 is TGTGCCAGCAGTTCCGGGACCTCATCTGAAGCTTTCTTT.

This clonotype was seen ten or more times. This chain's CDR3 is CASSVRGGYSSGNTIYF. In DNA form, the CDR3 reads TGTGCCAGCAGTGTCCGAGGGGGCTACAGCTCTGGAAACACCATATATTTT. The genes are TRBV2 and TRBJ1-3; 7 bases are shared with TRBD1. Germline V lookup: CDR1 SNHLY, CDR2 FYNNEI. V was pared by 4 bases and J by 0 bases, with 9 bases of the junction left unmatched. The CDR3 is made up of 17 amino acids.